This T cell receptor (beta chain) is from a study of cytomegalovirus exposure and HLA in healthy donors. Turning to the study itself: From donors who were HLA-typed, an early data release held around 80 million unique TCRs. Whole-study findings and limits: Most subjects' HLA-A and HLA-B alleles were reportedly predicted from TCR beta sequences.

The PCR used 60 Vbeta and 13 Jbeta primers. Some clones are missing from TCRdb's copy, which holds only in-frame ones; the method was immunoSEQ multiplex PCR. This sample carries 85,000 to 130,000 clones, over 9.5% of them seen once, and the ten largest clones take approximately 6%. CDR1 is LNHDA and CDR2 is SQIVND in the germline V gene (reference sequence). This CDR3 region has 15 residues. The ends lost 7 bases at V and 6 bases at J; junction bases unmatched: 10. Nominal health characterized the donors when sampled, though unrecorded immune exposures were likely. A note on this clone: Its matching antigen is unknown.

This sequence originates from a man aged 35 to 55 in good health and CMV-seropositive. The source material was PBMCs. This rearrangement joins TRBV19 to TRBJ1-5, with 9 bases identical to TRBD1. CDR3 sequence reads: CASTRGTGKGQPQHF. CDR3 DNA: TGTGCCAGTACCCGAGGGACAGGGAAGGGTCAGCCCCAGCATTTT.